This TCR beta chain was documented in a study of cytomegalovirus exposure and HLA in healthy donors. Primers for the PCR totalled 60 Vbeta and 13 Jbeta. The method was immunoSEQ multiplex PCR; TCRdb's version includes in-frame clones alone and lacks a portion of them. There are around 78,000 clones in the sample; 65% to 80% occur only once, and approximately 12% lies in the top ten. Per germline, CDR1 MNHEY and CDR2 SMNVEV (reference sequence). This CDR3 contains 16 residues. The V gene lost 0 bases and the J gene lost 6 bases, with 17 bases spanning the gap. The chain recombines TRBV27 with TRBJ1-1; perhaps TRBD1 as D (5 bases). This TCR derives from a middle-aged woman in good health and CMV-seropositive. Sequenced material: PBMCs. The CDR3 here is CASSLSKVAGLAEAFF. As DNA, the CDR3 is TGTGCCAGCAGTTTATCGAAGGTAGCAGGGCTGGCTGAAGCTTTCTTT.